The present entry profiles one TCR beta chain with its context. The record originates from a study of OX40 agonist ivuxolimab in advanced cancers. Generated by immunoSEQ multiplex PCR, the TCRdb table keeps only in-frame clones and is missing some. Seen here are just over 40,000 clones, about 85% observed once, and the top ten hold about 17%. J gave up 2 bases and V 4 bases, and 5 bases lay outside the gene matches. Per the germline V gene, CDR1 is LNHDA and CDR2 is SQIVND (reference sequence). The CDR3 consists of 14 residues. The starting material was CD4+ or CD8+ T cells sorted from blood, obtained in a trial of the OX40 agonist ivuxolimab. The source of this sequence is an adult with an advanced solid tumor such as melanoma, head and neck, liver or kidney cancer. The chain joins TRBV19 to TRBJ2-7, with 7 bases fitting TRBD1. Here the CDR3 DNA reads TGTGCCAGTAGTACCCCAACAGGGGCCTACGAGCAGTACTTC. This sequence encodes CASSTPTGAYEQYF.